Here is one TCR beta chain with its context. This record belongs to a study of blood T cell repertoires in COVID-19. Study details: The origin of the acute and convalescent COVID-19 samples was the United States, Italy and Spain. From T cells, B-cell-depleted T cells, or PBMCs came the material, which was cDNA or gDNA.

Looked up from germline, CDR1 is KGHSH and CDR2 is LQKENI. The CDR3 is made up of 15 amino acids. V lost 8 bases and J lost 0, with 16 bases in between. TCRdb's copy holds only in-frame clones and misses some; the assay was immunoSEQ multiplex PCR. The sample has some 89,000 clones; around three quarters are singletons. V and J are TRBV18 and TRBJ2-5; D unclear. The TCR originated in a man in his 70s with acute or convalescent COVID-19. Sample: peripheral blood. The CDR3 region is CASAIQQTYQETQYF. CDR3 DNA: TGTGCCAGCGCTATACAGCAGACGTACCAAGAGACCCAGTACTTC. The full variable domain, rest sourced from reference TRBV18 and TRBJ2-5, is NAGVMQNPRHLVRRRGQEARLRCSPMKGHSHVYWYRQLPEEGLKFMVYLQKENIIDESGMPKERFSAEFPKEGPSILRIQQVVRGDSAAYFCASAIQQTYQETQYFGPGTRLLVL.